This T cell receptor beta chain is drawn from a study of blood T cell repertoires in COVID-19. Authors' processing steps: Using reference gene primer amplification, nucleated cell counts were estimated. Clones were read by immunoSEQ multiplex PCR, and TCRdb kept only the in-frame ones, dropping some. Clonal size and the V and J genes are those of that table, whereas D and trimming came from the DNA. This repertoire shows roughly 240,000 clones, about 82% found once; its top ten account for approximately 2.1%. Participants came from about 24 US areas, aged roughly 18 to 95 years. Each recovered donor of Cohort 3 presented with two negative PCRs, clearance, or symptom resolution. This clonotype was obtained from a woman in her 50s who had recovered from COVID-19. Specimen: PBMCs or T cells enriched from blood (not recorded which).

CDR3 sequence (DNA): TGCGCCAGCAGCTTAAAAGCGTCCAGCACAGATACGCAGTATTTT. Its protein product is CASSLKASSTDTQYF. This chain uses TRBV5-1 with TRBJ2-3, with D unclear. Germline-derived CDR1 and CDR2 are SGHRS and YFSETQ. This CDR3 is built from 15 residues. V dropped 2 bases and J dropped 0 bases, with 10 bases sitting between them.